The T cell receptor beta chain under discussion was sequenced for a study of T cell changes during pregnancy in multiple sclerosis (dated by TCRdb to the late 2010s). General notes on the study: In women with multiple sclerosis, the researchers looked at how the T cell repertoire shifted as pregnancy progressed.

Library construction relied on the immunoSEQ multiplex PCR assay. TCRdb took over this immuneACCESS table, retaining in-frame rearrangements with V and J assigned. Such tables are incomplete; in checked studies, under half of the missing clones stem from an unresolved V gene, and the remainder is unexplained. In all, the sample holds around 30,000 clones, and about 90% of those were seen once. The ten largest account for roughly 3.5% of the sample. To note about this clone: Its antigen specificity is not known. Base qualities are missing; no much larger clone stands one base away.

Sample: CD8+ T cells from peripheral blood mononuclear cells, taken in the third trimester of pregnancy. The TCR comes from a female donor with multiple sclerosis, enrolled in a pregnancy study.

At the DNA level, the sequence is TGTGCCAGCAGCCCATGGGACAGTTCATGGCCCCAGCATTTT. This sequence encodes CASSPWDSSWPQHF. The chain employs TRBV5-5 and TRBJ1-5; TRBD1 matches 7 bases in the middle. Trimming accounts for 4 bases at V and 9 bases at J, while the number of junction bases matched to no gene is 10. The germline V gene (reference sequence) provides CDR1 SGHKS and CDR2 YYEKEE. There are 14 amino acids in the CDR3, from cysteine to phenylalanine inclusive. Of the read, only the CDR3 DNA is kept; its 42 bases are in frame from base 1.